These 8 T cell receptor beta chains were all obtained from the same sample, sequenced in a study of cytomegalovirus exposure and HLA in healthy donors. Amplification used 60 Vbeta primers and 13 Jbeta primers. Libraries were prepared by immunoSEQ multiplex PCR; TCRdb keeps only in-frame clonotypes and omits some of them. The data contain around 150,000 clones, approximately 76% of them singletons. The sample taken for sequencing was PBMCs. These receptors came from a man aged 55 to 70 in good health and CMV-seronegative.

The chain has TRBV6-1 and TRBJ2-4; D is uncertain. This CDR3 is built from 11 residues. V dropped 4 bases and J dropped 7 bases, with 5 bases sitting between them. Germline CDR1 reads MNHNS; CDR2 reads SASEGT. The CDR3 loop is CASSVPNIQYF. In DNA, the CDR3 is TGTGCCAGCAGTGTTCCTAACATTCAGTACTTC.

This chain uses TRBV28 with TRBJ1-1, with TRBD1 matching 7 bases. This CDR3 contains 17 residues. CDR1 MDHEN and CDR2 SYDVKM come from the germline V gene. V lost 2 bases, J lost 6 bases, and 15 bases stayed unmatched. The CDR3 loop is CASSLDPEPGGRSEAFF. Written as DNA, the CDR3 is TGTGCCAGCAGTTTAGACCCAGAGCCAGGGGGGAGGTCTGAAGCTTTCTTT.

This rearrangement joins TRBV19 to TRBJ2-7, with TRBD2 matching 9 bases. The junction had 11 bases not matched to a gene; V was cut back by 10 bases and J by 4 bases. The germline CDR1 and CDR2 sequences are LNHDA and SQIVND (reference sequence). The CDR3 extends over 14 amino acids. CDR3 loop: CATSNLLAGYEQYF. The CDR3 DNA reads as TGTGCCACCAGTAATTTGCTAGCGGGATACGAGCAGTACTTC.

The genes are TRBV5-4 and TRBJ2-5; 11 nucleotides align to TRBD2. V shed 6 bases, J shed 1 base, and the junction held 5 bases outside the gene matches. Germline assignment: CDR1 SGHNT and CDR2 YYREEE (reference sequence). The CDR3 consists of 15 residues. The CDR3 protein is CASNRLAGSQETQYF. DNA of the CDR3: TGTGCCAGCAACCGACTAGCGGGGAGCCAAGAGACCCAGTACTTC.

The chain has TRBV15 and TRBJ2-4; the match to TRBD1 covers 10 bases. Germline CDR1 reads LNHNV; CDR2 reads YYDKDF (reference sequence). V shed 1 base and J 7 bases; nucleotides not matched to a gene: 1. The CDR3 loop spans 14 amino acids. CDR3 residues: CATSRGTGGNIQYF. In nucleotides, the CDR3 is TGTGCCACCAGCAGAGGGACAGGGGGTAACATTCAGTACTTC.

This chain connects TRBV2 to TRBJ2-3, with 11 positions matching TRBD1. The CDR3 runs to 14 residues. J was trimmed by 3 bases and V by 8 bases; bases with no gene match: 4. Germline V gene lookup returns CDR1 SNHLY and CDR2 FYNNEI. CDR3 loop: CASDRDRGTDTQYF. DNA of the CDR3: TGTGCCAGCGACCGGGACAGGGGGACAGATACGCAGTATTTT.

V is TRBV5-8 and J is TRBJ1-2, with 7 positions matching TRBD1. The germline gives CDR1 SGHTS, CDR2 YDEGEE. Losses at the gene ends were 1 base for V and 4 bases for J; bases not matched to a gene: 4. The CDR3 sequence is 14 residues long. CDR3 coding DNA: TGTGCCAGCAGCTTGATAGGGGGCCTCTATGGCTACACCTTC. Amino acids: CASSLIGGLYGYTF. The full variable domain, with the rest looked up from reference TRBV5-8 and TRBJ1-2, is EAGVTQSPTHLIKTRGQQATLRCSPISGHTSVYWYQQALGLGLQFLLWYDEGEERNRGNFPPRFSGRQFPNYSSELNVNALELEDSALYLCASSLIGGLYGYTFGSGTRLTVV.

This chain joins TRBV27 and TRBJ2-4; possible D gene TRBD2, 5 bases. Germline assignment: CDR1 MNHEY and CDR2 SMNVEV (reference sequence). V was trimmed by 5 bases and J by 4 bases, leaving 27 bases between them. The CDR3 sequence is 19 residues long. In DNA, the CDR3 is TGTGCCAGCAGTCCAAGGACTGTGCCCACCTCGACTACTAAAAACATTCAGTACTTC. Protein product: CASSPRTVPTSTTKNIQYF.